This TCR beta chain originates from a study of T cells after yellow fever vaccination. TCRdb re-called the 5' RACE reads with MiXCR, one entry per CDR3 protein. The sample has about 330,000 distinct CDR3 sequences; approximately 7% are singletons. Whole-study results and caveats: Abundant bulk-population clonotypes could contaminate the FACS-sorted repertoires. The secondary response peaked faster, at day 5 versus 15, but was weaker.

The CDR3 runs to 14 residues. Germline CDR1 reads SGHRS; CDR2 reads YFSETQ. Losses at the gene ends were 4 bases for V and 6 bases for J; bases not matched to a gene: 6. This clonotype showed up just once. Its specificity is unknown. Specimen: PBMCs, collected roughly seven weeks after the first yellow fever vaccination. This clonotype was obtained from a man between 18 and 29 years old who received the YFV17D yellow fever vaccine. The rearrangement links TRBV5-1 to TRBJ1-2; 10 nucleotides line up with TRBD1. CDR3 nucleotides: TGCGCCAGCAGCCTGGACAGGGGGTCCCATGGCTACACCTTC. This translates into CASSLDRGSHGYTF.